This record concerns one T cell receptor (beta chain) sequence. Its antigen is currently unknown. TCRdb reprocessed the 5' RACE reads with MiXCR, giving one entry per CDR3 protein. The sample yields around 690,000 distinct CDR3 sequences, 21% seen once. The data originate from a study of identical twins. Study conclusions and caveats: Out-of-frame TCR alpha sharing observed in monozygotic twins exceeded model estimates. Clonotypes of the beta chain that were abundant in cord blood carried fewer insertions (memory repertoires showed none). Where out-of-frame alpha sequences were twin-shared, they showed excess low generation probability.

The CDR3 has 13 residues. Trimming pared 4 bases from V and 5 bases from J, leaving 13 bases between. CDR1 is SGHRS, CDR2 YFSETQ, per germline. These data were also filed under a second study, of T cells expressing NK-cell markers. As reported in that work: In a handful of donors, dominant clonotypes made up 28.3-60.1% of CD3+CD56-NKG2C+ cells.

Sequencing was done on a sample of PBMCs. The chain joins TRBV5-1 to TRBJ2-7; unclear D gene. The sequence was collected from a woman under 30 in good health. CDR3 region: CASSLTSLHEQYF. DNA of the CDR3: TGCGCCAGCAGCCTGACTTCCCTACACGAGCAGTACTTC.